These T cell receptor beta chains were read from a single sample in a study of blood T cell repertoires in COVID-19. Here immunoSEQ multiplex PCR was the method, and the copy in TCRdb shows in-frame clones only, minus some. The sample shows tens of thousands of clones, roughly 87% of them seen only once. The source material was peripheral blood. Receptor source: a woman aged 55-70 years with COVID-19, enrolled during active disease. Each CDR3 is given with its conserved first and last residue. The D gene is left open where the match is weak. Clone size is given for some rows only: seen once, a few or many times, or a class if the clone is expanded.

.	TRBD1	TRBV5-4	TRBJ1-2	CASSYKRQGNYGYTF	TGTGCCAGCAGCTATAAACGACAGGGTAACTATGGCTACACCTTC
once	.	TRBV7-2	TRBJ2-3	CASGPYAQSTDTQYF	TGTGCCAGCGGGCCCTATGCGCAGAGCACAGATACGCAGTATTTT
.	TRBD2	TRBV3-1/TRBV3-2	TRBJ2-2	CASSRSAGGTGELFF	TGTGCCAGCAGCCGGTCGGCGGGGGGGACCGGGGAGCTGTTTTTT
.	.	TRBV5-1	TRBJ1-5	CASSLDGQGGQPQHF	TGCGCCAGCAGCTTGGATGGCCAGGGTGGTCAGCCCCAGCATTTT
.	.	TRBV15	TRBJ2-7	CATSPGGYEQYF	TGTGCCACCAGCCCCGGGGGCTACGAGCAGTACTTC
.	TRBD1	TRBV5-4	TRBJ1-4	CASSHTGDGANEKLFF	TGTGCCAGCAGCCACACAGGGGACGGGGCTAATGAAAAACTGTTTTTT
.	.	TRBV4-2	TRBJ1-1	CASSQDQTEAFF	TGTGCCAGCAGCCAAGATCAGACTGAAGCTTTCTTT
.	.	TRBV4-1	TRBJ1-1	CASSQTGKTEAFF	TGCGCCAGCAGCCAAACAGGGAAAACTGAAGCTTTCTTT
few	.	TRBV3-1/TRBV3-2	TRBJ1-2	CASSQGSSDGYTF	TGTGCCAGCAGCCAAGGTAGTAGCGATGGCTACACCTTC
.	.	TRBV24-1	TRBJ2-1	CATSDLAPSGQFF	TGTGCCACCAGTGATTTGGCTCCCAGTGGGCAGTTCTTC
.	.	TRBV7-9	TRBJ1-5	CASSLSLLREVSNQPQHF	TGTGCCAGCAGCTTATCCCTCTTGAGGGAAGTTAGCAATCAGCCCCAGCATTTT
.	TRBD1	TRBV30	TRBJ2-7	CAWSVLGQVDEQYF	TGTGCCTGGAGTGTACTGGGACAGGTTGACGAGCAGTACTTC
.	.	TRBV29-1	TRBJ2-5	CSVSLTVQETQYF	TGCAGCGTCTCCTTGACAGTTCAAGAGACCCAGTACTTC
.	.	TRBV24-1	TRBJ2-1	CATSPAAGFYNEQFF	TGTGCCACCAGCCCTGCGGCGGGATTCTACAATGAGCAGTTCTTC
.	.	TRBV11-3	TRBJ2-1	CASSPQGLSYNEQFF	TGTGCCAGCAGCCCGCAGGGGTTGTCCTACAATGAGCAGTTCTTC
.	.	TRBV30	TRBJ2-2	CAWAEGTYTGELLF	.
.	.	TRBV5-1	TRBJ2-4	CASSAPPGNIQYF	TGCGCCAGCAGCGCCCCTCCCGGGAACATTCAGTACTTC
.	.	TRBV6-1	TRBJ1-2	CASSEAMEPLGHGEGRGYTF	TGTGCCAGCAGTGAAGCCATGGAACCGCTAGGACATGGGGAGGGTCGGGGCTACACCTTC
.	.	TRBV7-9	TRBJ1-1	CASSARGGKTEAFF	TGTGCCAGCAGCGCCCGGGGAGGGAAGACTGAAGCTTTCTTT
.	.	TRBV29-1	TRBJ1-1	CSVDLGGGGTEAFF	TGCAGCGTTGACTTAGGCGGGGGAGGCACTGAAGCTTTCTTT
.	.	TRBV27	TRBJ2-7	CASSSSTYEQYF	TGTGCCAGCAGCTCATCTACCTACGAGCAGTACTTC
.	.	TRBV18	TRBJ2-5	CASSPPGGRNQGETQYF	TGTGCCAGCTCACCACCAGGCGGCCGGAACCAGGGTGAGACCCAGTACTTC
.	TRBD2	TRBV9	TRBJ2-3	CASSPPDYSGGSSTDTQYF	TGTGCCAGCAGCCCCCCAGATTATAGCGGGGGTTCTAGCACAGATACGCAGTATTTT
.	.	TRBV6-2/TRBV6-3	TRBJ1-1	CASSYSSDTEAFF	TGTGCCAGCAGTTACTCCTCCGACACTGAAGCTTTCTTT
few	.	TRBV5-1	TRBJ1-4	CASSLGRGNEKLFF	TGCGCCAGCAGCTTGGGCAGGGGAAATGAAAAACTGTTTTTT
.	TRBD2	TRBV7-8	TRBJ2-1	CASTQRTSGYNEQFF	TGTGCCAGCACCCAAAGGACTAGCGGCTACAATGAGCAGTTCTTC
.	TRBD2	TRBV19	TRBJ2-1	CASSITASGALNEQFF	TGTGCCAGTAGTATAACCGCTAGCGGAGCCCTCAATGAGCAGTTCTTC
.	.	TRBV7-9	TRBJ1-1	CASSFILAGGEAFF	TGTGCCAGCAGCTTTATATTAGCGGGCGGTGAAGCTTTCTTT
once	.	TRBV5-1	TRBJ2-1	CASSFTGDEQFF	TGCGCCAGCAGCTTCACAGGTGATGAGCAGTTCTTC
.	.	TRBV7-9	TRBJ1-1	CASRHPGNTEAFF	TGTGCCAGCAGGCACCCGGGGAACACTGAAGCTTTCTTT
.	.	TRBV7-2	TRBJ2-3	CASSIQGWTDTQYF	TGTGCCAGCAGTATACAGGGATGGACAGATACGCAGTATTTT
.	.	TRBV20-1	TRBJ2-7	CSALLYEQYF	TGCAGTGCTTTACTCTACGAGCAGTACTTC
.	.	TRBV5-1	TRBJ1-5	CASSLTGENQPQHF	TGCGCCAGCAGCTTGACAGGCGAGAATCAGCCCCAGCATTTT
.	.	TRBV12-3/TRBV12-4	TRBJ2-2	CASSLRSGELFF	TGTGCCAGCAGTTTGCGTAGCGGGGAGCTGTTTTTT
.	TRBD1	TRBV9	TRBJ2-5	CASSVQGKGAETQYF	TGTGCCAGCAGCGTCCAGGGGAAGGGGGCAGAGACCCAGTACTTC
.	.	TRBV7-9	TRBJ1-5	CASNSGGAGQPQHF	TGTGCCAGCAACTCGGGGGGGGCCGGTCAGCCCCAGCATTTT
.	TRBD1	TRBV25-1	TRBJ2-1	CASKGTGATSYNEQFF	TGTGCCAGCAAAGGGACAGGGGCGACATCCTACAATGAGCAGTTCTTC
.	TRBD2	TRBV30	TRBJ2-7	CACLWTSGKGYEQYF	TGTGCCTGCTTGTGGACTAGCGGGAAAGGATACGAGCAGTACTTC
.	.	TRBV27	TRBJ1-1	CASSRQAMNTEAFF	TGTGCCAGCAGTAGACAGGCGATGAACACTGAAGCTTTCTTT
.	TRBD1	TRBV5-1	TRBJ1-3	CASSLETGASGNTIYF	TGCGCCAGCAGCTTAGAGACAGGGGCTTCGGGAAACACCATATATTTT
.	TRBD2	TRBV7-9	TRBJ2-3	CASSQSGGAGDTQYF	TGTGCCAGCAGCCAAAGCGGGGGGGCCGGAGATACGCAGTATTTT
once	.	TRBV7-2	TRBJ1-3	CASSLPMSSGNTIYF	TGTGCCAGCAGCCTACCAATGAGCTCTGGAAACACCATATATTTT
.	TRBD2	TRBV5-1	TRBJ2-1	CASSWSGGSYNEQFF	TGCGCCAGCAGTTGGAGCGGGGGGTCCTACAATGAGCAGTTCTTC
.	TRBD2	TRBV28	TRBJ2-1	CASSSATSGRVNEQFF	TGTGCCAGCAGTTCCGCGACTAGCGGGAGGGTTAATGAGCAGTTCTTC
.	TRBD1	TRBV14	TRBJ2-2	CASSQYRGRTGELFF	TGTGCCAGCAGCCAATACAGGGGCCGAACCGGGGAGCTGTTTTTT
.	.	TRBV11-3	TRBJ2-7	CASSSSGQGAYEQYF	TGTGCCAGCAGCTCCAGTGGTCAAGGGGCCTACGAGCAGTACTTC
.	.	TRBV19	TRBJ2-1	CASSIRGLYNEQFF	TGTGCCAGTAGTATACGGGGACTTTACAATGAGCAGTTCTTC
.	TRBD1	TRBV6-5	TRBJ2-7	CASSYSGGSFYEQYF	TGTGCCAGCAGTTACTCAGGGGGCAGTTTCTACGAGCAGTACTTC
.	.	TRBV7-2	TRBJ1-4	CASSRTGSGEKLFF	TGTGCCAGCAGCCGCACAGGGTCTGGAGAAAAACTGTTTTTT
.	.	TRBV6-5	TRBJ1-2	CASSLQGTNYGYTF	TGTGCCAGCAGTCTACAGGGAACTAACTATGGCTACACCTTC
.	TRBD1	TRBV6-6	TRBJ1-2	CASSRETGDGYTF	TGTGCCAGCAGTAGAGAAACAGGGGATGGCTACACCTTC
.	TRBD1	TRBV2	TRBJ1-1	CASRGDRGPTEAFF	TGTGCCAGCAGAGGGGACAGGGGGCCGACTGAAGCTTTCTTT
.	.	TRBV7-2	TRBJ1-3	CASSFGGGNTIYF	TGTGCCAGCAGCTTCGGGGGGGGGAACACCATATATTTT
.	TRBD1	TRBV9	TRBJ1-5	CASSSQGAFGQPQHF	TGTGCCAGCAGCTCACAGGGGGCTTTTGGGCAGCCCCAGCATTTT
.	TRBD1	TRBV18	TRBJ2-6	CASSPRQGASGANVLTF	TGTGCCAGCTCACCACGACAGGGGGCTTCTGGGGCCAACGTCCTGACTTTC
.	TRBD2	TRBV28	TRBJ2-7	CASSTGGTSAYEQYF	TGTGCCAGCAGTACCGGGGGGACTAGCGCCTACGAGCAGTACTTC
few	TRBD1	TRBV5-6	TRBJ1-5	CASSSRQGSWGNQPQHF	TGTGCCAGCAGCTCACGACAGGGGAGTTGGGGCAATCAGCCCCAGCATTTT
.	.	TRBV30	TRBJ1-6	CAWSHGGSDSPLHF	TGTGCCTGGAGCCATGGGGGGTCCGATTCACCCCTCCACTTT
.	.	TRBV19	TRBJ1-5	CASRLRGGDQPQHF	TGTGCCAGTAGGCTTAGGGGAGGGGATCAGCCCCAGCATTTT
.	.	TRBV11-2	TRBJ1-2	CASSWGTGLAYGYTF	TGTGCCAGCAGCTGGGGAACAGGGTTAGCCTATGGCTACACCTTC